Listed below are T cell receptor beta chains from one sample, sequenced in a study of T-cell memory formation after mild COVID-19. MiXCR, run by TCRdb on the 5' RACE reads, gives a single entry per CDR3 protein. The table includes hundreds of thousands of distinct CDR3 sequences, less than 20% detected once. Sample: PBMCs or a T cell subset sorted from them (not recorded which). The receptors originated from a man aged 18-30 years who had mild COVID-19 (a few samples of this study predate the infection). Cell type and time point are not known. The CDR3 runs from the conserved cysteine through the conserved F or W. The D gene is left open where the match is weak. Clone size is stated in some rows and not others, as once, few, many or a class when expanded.

D gene: TRBD2
V gene: TRBV9
J gene: TRBJ2-3
clone size: few
CDR3 DNA: TGTGCCAGCAGCACCCGACTAGCGGGGGAGGATACGCAGTATTTT
CDR3 protein: CASSTRLAGEDTQYF

D gene: TRBD2
V gene: TRBV6-6
J gene: TRBJ2-5
clone size: .
CDR3 DNA: TGTGCCAGCAGTTACTCGACGAAGCGGGGGGGGTACCAAGAGACCCAGTACTTC
CDR3 protein: CASSYSTKRGGYQETQYF

D gene: TRBD1
V gene: TRBV11-2
J gene: TRBJ2-5
clone size: .
CDR3 DNA: TGTGCCAGCAGCTTAATGGCCCCAGGGGGTGAGACCCAGTACTTC
CDR3 protein: CASSLMAPGGETQYF

D gene: .
V gene: TRBV2
J gene: TRBJ2-5
clone size: few
CDR3 DNA: TGTGCCAGCAGCCAAGAGAAAGAGTTCCAAGAGACCCAGTACTTC
CDR3 protein: CASSQEKEFQETQYF

D gene: .
V gene: TRBV3-1
J gene: TRBJ2-1
clone size: .
CDR3 DNA: TGTGCCAGCAGCCAAGGGGCGCGGACTGGCGGCAATGAGCAGTTCTTC
CDR3 protein: CASSQGARTGGNEQFF

D gene: TRBD1
V gene: TRBV27
J gene: TRBJ1-3
clone size: few
CDR3 DNA: TGTGCCAGCAGTTTATATTACAGGGGGCCAGGAAACACCATATATTTT
CDR3 protein: CASSLYYRGPGNTIYF

D gene: .
V gene: TRBV29-1
J gene: TRBJ2-3
clone size: few
CDR3 DNA: TGCAGCGTTACCACGACCAGGGCAGGCACAGATACGCAGTATTTT
CDR3 protein: CSVTTTRAGTDTQYF

D gene: TRBD1
V gene: TRBV4-3
J gene: TRBJ2-5
clone size: few
CDR3 DNA: TGCGCCAGCAGCCCGAGACAGGGGTGGGAGACCCAGTACTTC
CDR3 protein: CASSPRQGWETQYF

D gene: TRBD1
V gene: TRBV9
J gene: TRBJ1-6
clone size: few
CDR3 DNA: TGTGCCAGCAGCGCCTTTTCCACAGGGGGCAATTCACCCCTCCACTTT
CDR3 protein: CASSAFSTGGNSPLHF

D gene: TRBD2
V gene: TRBV29-1
J gene: TRBJ2-7
clone size: .
CDR3 DNA: TGCAGCGTTGGTGTGGGGGGGGACCGCTACGAGCAGTACTTC
CDR3 protein: CSVGVGGDRYEQYF

D gene: TRBD1
V gene: TRBV5-1
J gene: TRBJ2-3
clone size: few
CDR3 DNA: TGCGCCAGCAGCATGACAGGGTCCACAGATACGCAGTATTTT
CDR3 protein: CASSMTGSTDTQYF

D gene: .
V gene: TRBV7-9
J gene: TRBJ1-1
clone size: .
CDR3 DNA: TGTGCCAGCATACCTCCCGCGAACACTGAAGCTTTCTTT
CDR3 protein: CASIPPANTEAFF

D gene: TRBD1
V gene: TRBV29-1
J gene: TRBJ1-1
clone size: few
CDR3 DNA: TGCAGCGTGACACAGGGGTATGTTGCTTTCTTT
CDR3 protein: CSVTQGYVAFF

D gene: TRBD2
V gene: TRBV4-3
J gene: TRBJ2-5
clone size: few
CDR3 DNA: TGCGCCAGCAGCCAAGATGTGGGGAGCGGGGGGGCCGGGGAGACCCAGTACTTC
CDR3 protein: CASSQDVGSGGAGETQYF